This T cell receptor beta chain appears in the sequencing data of a study of cytomegalovirus exposure and HLA in healthy donors. In the study overall: Earlier sequencing of about 200 million T cells yielded about 120 million unique TCR beta sequences.

CDR3 length: 13 residues. Per germline, CDR1 SGHRS and CDR2 YFSETQ. Trimming stripped 4 bases from V and 6 bases from J, with 11 bases between. PCR amplification relied on 60 Vbeta primers (plus 13 Jbeta primers). Clones were sequenced by immunoSEQ multiplex PCR, and TCRdb holds only the in-frame ones, with some missing. The table includes fewer than 200,000 clones, 75% to 80% detected once. In regard to this clone: Antigen unknown.

Notes on the study in general: Later analysis indicated greater clonal expansion among HLA-associated TCR beta chains than among equally common other chains. Links to common viral pathogens appeared, in a later analysis, for several of the most significant clusters. V- and J-gene trimming in TCR beta was tied to a missense DCLRE1C variant by an analysis performed later.

The receptor was derived from a man aged 40-49 years in good health and CMV-seropositive. Sequenced: PBMCs. The chain couples TRBV5-1 to TRBJ2-1; possibly TRBD2 for D (6 bases). The CDR3, as DNA: TGCGCCAGCAGCAAGGGACTGAGCAATGAGCAGTTCTTC. Translation: CASSKGLSNEQFF.